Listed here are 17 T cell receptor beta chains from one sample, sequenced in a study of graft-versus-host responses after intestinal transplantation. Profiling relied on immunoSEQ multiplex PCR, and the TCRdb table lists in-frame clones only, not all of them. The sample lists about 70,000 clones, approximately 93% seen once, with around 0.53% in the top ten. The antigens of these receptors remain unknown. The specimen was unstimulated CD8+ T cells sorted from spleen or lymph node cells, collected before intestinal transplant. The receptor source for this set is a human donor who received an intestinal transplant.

The CDR3 is CASRQGGEQYF. The CDR3 nucleotides are TGTGCCAGCAGACAGGGTGGCGAGCAGTACTTC. The V gene is TRBV25-1, the J gene TRBJ2-7, with TRBD1 as a possible D gene (6 bases). CDR3 length: 11 residues. Germline lookup yields CDR1 MGHDK and CDR2 SYGVNS. Trimming took 6 bases from V and 6 from J, leaving 9 bases between them.

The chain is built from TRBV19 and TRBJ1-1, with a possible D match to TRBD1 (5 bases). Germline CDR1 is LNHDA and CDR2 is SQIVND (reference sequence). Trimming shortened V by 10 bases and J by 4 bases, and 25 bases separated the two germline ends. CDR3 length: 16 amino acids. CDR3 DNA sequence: TGTGCCACTACCTCCGGCAGGGTATACACCAGCACTGAAGCTTTCTTT. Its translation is CATTSGRVYTSTEAFF.

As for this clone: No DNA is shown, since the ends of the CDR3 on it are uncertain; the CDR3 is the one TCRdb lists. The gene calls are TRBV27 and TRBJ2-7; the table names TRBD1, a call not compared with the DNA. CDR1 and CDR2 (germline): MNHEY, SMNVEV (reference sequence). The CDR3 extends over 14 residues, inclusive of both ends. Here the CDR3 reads CASSFGPGGREQYF.

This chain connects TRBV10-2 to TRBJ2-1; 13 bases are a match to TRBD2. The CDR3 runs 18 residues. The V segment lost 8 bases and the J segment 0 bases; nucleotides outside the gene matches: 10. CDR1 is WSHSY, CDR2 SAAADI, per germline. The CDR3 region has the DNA TGCGCCAGCGGGCAGGGGACTAGCGGGATAAGCTCCTACAATGAGCAGTTCTTC. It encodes CASGQGTSGISSYNEQFF.

The CDR3 sequence: CASSKDRGTDEQFF. In DNA, the CDR3 is TGTGCCAGTAGTAAGGACAGGGGGACGGATGAGCAGTTCTTC. The gene calls are TRBV19 and TRBJ2-1; 10 nucleotides align to TRBD1. The length of the CDR3 is 14 residues. Unmatched junction bases numbered 5, after V lost 4 bases and J lost 8 bases. Germline V gene data show CDR1 as LNHDA and CDR2 as SQIVND (reference sequence).

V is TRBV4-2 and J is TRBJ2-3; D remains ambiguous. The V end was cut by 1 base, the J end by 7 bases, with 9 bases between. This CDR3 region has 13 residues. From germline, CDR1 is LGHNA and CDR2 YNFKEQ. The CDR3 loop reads CASSQAVVNTQYF. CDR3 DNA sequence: TGTGCCAGCAGCCAAGCGGTGGTCAATACGCAGTATTTT.

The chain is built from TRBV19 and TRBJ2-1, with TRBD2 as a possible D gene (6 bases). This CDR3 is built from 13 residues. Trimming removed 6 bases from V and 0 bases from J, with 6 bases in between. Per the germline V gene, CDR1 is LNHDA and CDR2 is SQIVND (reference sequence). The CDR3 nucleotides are TGTGCCAGTAGCGGGAGCTCCTACAATGAGCAGTTCTTC. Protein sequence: CASSGSSYNEQFF.

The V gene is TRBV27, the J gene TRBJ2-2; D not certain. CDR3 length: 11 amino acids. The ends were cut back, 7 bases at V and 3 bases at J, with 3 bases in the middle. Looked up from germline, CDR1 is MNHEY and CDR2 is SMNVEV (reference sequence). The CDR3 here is CASTHTGELFF. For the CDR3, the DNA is TGTGCCAGCACCCACACCGGGGAGCTGTTTTTT.

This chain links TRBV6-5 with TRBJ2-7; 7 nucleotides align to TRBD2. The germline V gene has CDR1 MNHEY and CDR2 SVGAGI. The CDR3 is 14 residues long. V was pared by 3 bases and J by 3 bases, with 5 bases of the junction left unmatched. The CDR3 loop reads CASSYFRGSYEQYF. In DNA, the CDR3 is TGTGCCAGCAGTTATTTCCGCGGGAGCTACGAGCAGTACTTC.

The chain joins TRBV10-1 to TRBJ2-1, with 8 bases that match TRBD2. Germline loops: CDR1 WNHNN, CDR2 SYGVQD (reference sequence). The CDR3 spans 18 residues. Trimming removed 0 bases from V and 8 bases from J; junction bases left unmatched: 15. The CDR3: CASSESNSGSFHPHEQFF. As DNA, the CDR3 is TGCGCCAGCAGTGAGTCAAACAGCGGGAGTTTTCATCCTCATGAGCAGTTCTTC.

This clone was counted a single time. The chain's CDR3 is CASSPSGDGFYEQYF. CDR3 DNA: TGTGCCAGCAGTCCATCAGGTGATGGTTTCTACGAGCAGTACTTC. The chain links TRBV6-5 to TRBJ2-7; no clear D. Trimming took off 5 bases at V and 3 bases at J, with 17 bases between the two ends. CDR3 length: 15 amino acids. From germline, CDR1 is MNHEY and CDR2 SVGAGI.

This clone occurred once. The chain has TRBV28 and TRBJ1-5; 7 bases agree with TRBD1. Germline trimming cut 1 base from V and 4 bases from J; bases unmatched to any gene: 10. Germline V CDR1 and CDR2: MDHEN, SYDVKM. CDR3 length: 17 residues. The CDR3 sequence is CASSLFTGRGTNQPQHF. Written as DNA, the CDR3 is TGTGCCAGCAGTTTATTCACCGGCAGGGGGACGAATCAGCCCCAGCATTTT.

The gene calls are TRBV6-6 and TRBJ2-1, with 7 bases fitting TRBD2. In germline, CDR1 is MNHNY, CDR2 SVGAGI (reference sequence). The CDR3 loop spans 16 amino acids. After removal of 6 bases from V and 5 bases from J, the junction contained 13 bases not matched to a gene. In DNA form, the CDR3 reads TGTGCCAGCAGCCCTTTAAGCGGCGGGAGCCACAATGAGCAGTTCTTC. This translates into CASSPLSGGSHNEQFF.

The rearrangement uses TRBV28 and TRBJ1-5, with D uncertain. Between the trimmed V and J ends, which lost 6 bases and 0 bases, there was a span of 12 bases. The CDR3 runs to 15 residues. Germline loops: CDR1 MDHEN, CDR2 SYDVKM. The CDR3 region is CASSLQPYSNQPQHF. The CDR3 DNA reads TGTGCCAGCAGCCTACAGCCGTATAGCAATCAGCCCCAGCATTTT.

The CDR3 region has the DNA TGTGCCAGCAGCGAAGCGGGAGGGCCCGGCTATGAGCAGTTCTTC. This translates into CASSEAGGPGYEQFF. The chain combines TRBV5-6 with TRBJ2-1; 10 bases agree with TRBD2. In germline, CDR1 is SGHDT, CDR2 YYEEEE. Losses at the gene ends were 4 bases for V and 8 bases for J; bases not matched to a gene: 9. The CDR3 is 15 amino acids.

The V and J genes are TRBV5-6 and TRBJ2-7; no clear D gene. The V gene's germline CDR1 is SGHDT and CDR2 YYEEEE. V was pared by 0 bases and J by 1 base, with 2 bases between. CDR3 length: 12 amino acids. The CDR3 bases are TGTGCCAGCAGCTTGGCATCCTACGAGCAGTACTTC. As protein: CASSLASYEQYF. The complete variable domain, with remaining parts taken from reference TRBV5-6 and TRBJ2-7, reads DAGVTQSPTHLIKTRGQQVTLRCSPKSGHDTVSWYQQALGQGPQFIFQYYEEEERQRGNFPDRFSGHQFPNYSSELNVNALLLGDSALYLCASSLASYEQYFGPGTRLTVT.

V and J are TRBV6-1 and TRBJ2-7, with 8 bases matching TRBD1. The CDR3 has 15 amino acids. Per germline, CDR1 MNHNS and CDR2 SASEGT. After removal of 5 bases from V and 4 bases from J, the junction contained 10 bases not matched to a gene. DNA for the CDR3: TGTGCCAGCAGTTTATCCGACAGGGGCGCTTACGAGCAGTACTTC. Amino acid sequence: CASSLSDRGAYEQYF.